These 11 T cell receptor beta chains originate from one sample sequenced in a study of shared clonotypes between healthy human individuals. Sequencing was performed with immunoSEQ multiplex PCR; in TCRdb, only in-frame clones are kept and a portion is missing. The data show about 1.1 million clones, with roughly 74% seen just once and under 0.8% held by the top ten. Sequenced material: memory CD4+ T cells from PBMCs. Subset indicated: CD45RA-negative fraction. These receptors came from a man younger than 30 in good health. Some clones in this sample may be carry-over from other donors' samples.

This clone was found once. This chain links TRBV4-1 with TRBJ2-1, with 10 bases matching TRBD2. Looked up from germline, CDR1 is MGHRA and CDR2 is YSYEKL. Unmatched junction bases numbered 5, after V lost 2 bases and J lost 7 bases. This CDR3 is 15 amino acids long. CDR3 sequence: CASSQPGLARNEQFF. The CDR3 region has the DNA TGCGCCAGCAGCCAACCGGGACTAGCGAGAAATGAGCAGTTCTTC.

With regard to this clone: This specimen includes other DNA sequences encoding the same CDR3. J is TRBJ1-5 and V is TRBV19; TRBD1 matches at 7 bases. In germline, CDR1 is LNHDA, CDR2 SQIVND (reference sequence). J lost 1 base, V lost 3 bases, and 3 bases had no gene match. This CDR3 is 15 amino acids long. The CDR3 protein is CASSIQGGSNQPQHF. The CDR3 nucleotides read TGTGCCAGTAGTATCCAGGGGGGGAGCAATCAGCCCCAGCATTTT.

In this sample, this clone turned up a few times. This chain links TRBV9 with TRBJ1-5, with TRBD1 as a possible D gene (6 bases). Deletions cut 0 bases from V and 2 bases from J, with 9 bases between. The length of the CDR3 is 15 residues. Germline loops: CDR1 SGDLS, CDR2 YYNGEE. In nucleotides, the CDR3 is TGTGCCAGCAGCGTAGGGTCAGGGGGCAATCAGCCCCAGCATTTT. Amino acids: CASSVGSGGNQPQHF.

The V gene is TRBV5-6, the J gene TRBJ1-3, with TRBD1 as a possible D gene (6 bases). V gave up 4 bases and J gave up 2 bases, with 10 bases separating them. CDR3 length: 14 amino acids. Germline V gene lookup returns CDR1 SGHDT and CDR2 YYEEEE. In DNA, the CDR3 is TGTGCCAGCAGCCTACAGGGCCCTGGAAACACCATATATTTT. This encodes CASSLQGPGNTIYF.

This clone showed up just once. The chain uses TRBV7-3 and TRBJ2-5; perhaps TRBD2 as D (6 bases). This CDR3 has 16 amino acids. Trimming shortened V by 1 base and J by 3 bases, and 15 bases separated the two germline ends. CDR1 and CDR2 (germline): SGHTA, FQGTGA. The CDR3 DNA sequence: TGTGCCAGCAGCTTAAATCCGGGAGCATCAAAAGAGACCCAGTACTTC. Its translation is CASSLNPGASKETQYF.

The chain couples TRBV7-6 to TRBJ2-1, with D possibly being TRBD2 (6 bases). The germline V gene has CDR1 SGHVS and CDR2 FNYEAQ. The CDR3 length is 16 residues. The V and J ends lost 1 base and 4 bases respectively, with 14 bases between them. CDR3 protein: CASSLVAGWGYNEQFF. CDR3 in DNA: TGTGCCAGCAGCTTAGTGGCGGGGTGGGGATACAATGAGCAGTTCTTC.

The chain employs TRBV5-1 and TRBJ2-4; D may correspond to TRBD1 or TRBD2 (5 bases each). CDR1 is SGHRS, CDR2 YFSETQ, per germline. The CDR3 is made up of 14 amino acids. Trimming removed 6 bases at V and 9 bases at J, with 19 bases between. Here the CDR3 reads CASTTAGARGIQYF. The DNA for the CDR3 is TGCGCCAGCACCACAGCCGGGGCAAGAGGCATTCAGTACTTC. The full variable domain, its missing parts supplied by reference TRBV5-1 and TRBJ2-4, is KAGVTQTPRYLIKTRGQQVTLSCSPISGHRSVSWYQQTPGQGLQFLFEYFSETQRNKGNFPGRFSGRQFSNSRSEMNVSTLELGDSALYLCASTTAGARGIQYFGAGTRLSVL.

This clone was seen more than once but under ten times. The chain links TRBV4-2 to TRBJ2-6, with TRBD2 matching 8 bases. Germline values: CDR1 LGHNA, CDR2 YNFKEQ. Unmatched junction bases numbered 3, after V lost 1 base and J lost 4 bases. CDR3 size: 16 residues. CDR3 bases: TGTGCCAGCAGCCAAGCCCGGGGGGGCGGGGCCAACGTCCTGACTTTC. Translating gives CASSQARGGGANVLTF.

The chain couples TRBV7-9 to TRBJ2-5; 10 positions agree with TRBD2. The V segment lost 1 base and the J segment 5 bases; nucleotides outside the gene matches: 7. The germline V gene encodes CDR1 SEHNR and CDR2 FQNEAQ (reference sequence). This CDR3 has 16 amino acids. CDR3 in amino acids: CASSLGLAGGRETQYF. The CDR3 DNA sequence: TGTGCCAGCAGCTTAGGGTTAGCGGGAGGCCGGGAGACCCAGTACTTC. The whole variable domain, remainder taken from reference TRBV7-9 and TRBJ2-5, is DTGVSQNPRHKITKRGQNVTFRCDPISEHNRLYWYRQTLGQGPEFLTYFQNEAQLEKSRLLSDRFSAERPKGSFSTLEIQRTEQGDSAMYLCASSLGLAGGRETQYFGPGTRLLVL.

V is TRBV4-3 and J is TRBJ1-1; possible D gene TRBD1, 6 bases. V lost 3 bases, J lost 10 bases, and 9 bases lay in between. The CDR3 consists of 11 residues. Germline V CDR1 and CDR2: LGHNA, YSLEER. The CDR3, as DNA: TGCGCCAGCAGCCAGAGGGGGGGAGCTTTCTTT. As protein: CASSQRGGAFF.

This clone showed up many times. The genes are TRBV7-2 and TRBJ2-7; TRBD1 matches at 9 bases. This CDR3 has 14 residues. The germline gives CDR1 SGHTA, CDR2 FQGNSA. V lost 1 base and J lost 6; bases outside the gene matches: 4. The DNA of the CDR3 is TGTGCCAGCAGCTTAGGTAACAGGGGGCTCGAGCAGTACTTC. Protein: CASSLGNRGLEQYF. Using reference TRBV7-2 and TRBJ2-7 for the parts outside the CDR3, the full variable domain is GAGVSQSPSNKVTEKGKDVELRCDPISGHTALYWYRQSLGQGLEFLIYFQGNSAPDKSGLPSDRFSAERTGGSVSTLTIQRTQQEDSAVYLCASSLGNRGLEQYFGPGTRLTVT.